Below, 23 T cell receptor beta chains from the same sample are listed, as sequenced in a study of STAT3 mutations in large granular lymphocyte leukemia. Study-wide findings and caveats: At least one immunodominant TCR beta clonotype appeared in every T-cell large granular lymphocyte leukemia patient.

What these receptors recognize is not known. Produced via immunoSEQ multiplex PCR; TCRdb's table is partial and in-frame only. The data contain 35,000 to 40,000 clones, about 88% of them seen just once; the ten biggest clones take up 0.35% to 0.55%. Sequencing was carried out using PBMCs. The receptors shown here come from a human donor with T large granular lymphocyte leukemia. Some clones in this sample may be carry-over from other donors' samples.

This chain joins TRBV5-5 and TRBJ1-6, with no clear D. CDR1 and CDR2 from the germline V gene are SGHKS and YYEKEE (reference sequence). This CDR3 is built from 13 residues. Trimming took 4 bases from V and 8 from J, leaving 10 bases between them. The CDR3 DNA is TGTGCCAGCAGCCTGGACCTTTATTCACCCCTCCACTTT. This sequence encodes CASSLDLYSPLHF. The whole variable domain, filled in from reference TRBV5-5 and TRBJ1-6, reads DAGVTQSPTHLIKTRGQQVTLRCSPISGHKSVSWYQQVLGQGPQFIFQYYEKEERGRGNFPDRFSARQFPNYSSELNVNALLLGDSALYLCASSLDLYSPLHFGNGTRLTVT.

The chain carries TRBV11-3 and TRBJ2-5; D unresolved. Trimming shortened V by 5 bases and J by 8 bases, and 9 bases separated the two germline ends. CDR1 and CDR2 from the germline V gene are SGHNT and YENEEA. This CDR3 spans 11 amino acids. CDR3 region: CASSPIETQYF. The CDR3 DNA sequence: TGTGCCAGCAGCCCCATAGAAACCCAGTACTTC. The full variable domain, its missing parts supplied by reference TRBV11-3 and TRBJ2-5, is EAGVVQSPRYKIIEKKQPVAFWCNPISGHNTLYWYLQNLGQGPELLIRYENEEAVDDSQLPKDRFSAERLKGVDSTLKIQPAELGDSAVYLCASSPIETQYFGPGTRLLVL.

The chain employs TRBV29-1 and TRBJ2-3; a weak D match, TRBD2 (6 bases). V was cut by 4 bases and J by 2 bases, with 13 bases left in between. This CDR3 has 14 amino acids. CDR1 is SQVTM and CDR2 is ANQGSEA in the germline V gene. CDR3 residues: CSVATGVVTDTQYF. The CDR3 DNA reads TGCAGCGTTGCTACGGGGGTCGTCACAGATACGCAGTATTTT.

The chain recombines TRBV29-1 with TRBJ2-1; 7 positions agree with TRBD1. With V trimmed by 8 bases and J by 1 base, 5 bases remained unmatched. CDR1 is SQVTM and CDR2 is ANQGSEA in the germline V gene. The CDR3 extends over 13 amino acids. The CDR3 reads CSHRGESYNEQFF. CDR3 DNA sequence: TGCAGCCACAGGGGAGAGTCCTACAATGAGCAGTTCTTC.

The V gene is TRBV27, the J gene TRBJ2-6; D is unresolved. Germline values: CDR1 MNHEY, CDR2 SMNVEV (reference sequence). The CDR3 sequence is 15 residues long. V was pared by 2 bases and J by 3 bases, with 8 bases between. CDR3 coding DNA: TGTGCCAGCAGTTTACGGTTAAGTGGGGCCAACGTCCTGACTTTC. It codes for CASSLRLSGANVLTF.

The gene calls are TRBV5-6 and TRBJ1-6, with 10 bases identical to TRBD1. The junction had 10 bases not matched to a gene; V was cut back by 4 bases and J by 0 bases. The CDR3 spans 19 residues. From germline, CDR1 is SGHDT and CDR2 YYEEEE. CDR3 residues: CASSPHRQGAGSYNSPLHF. DNA for the CDR3: TGTGCCAGCAGCCCTCACCGACAGGGGGCGGGCTCCTATAATTCACCCCTCCACTTT.

The DNA for the CDR3 is TGTGCCAGCAGCTTCTCATTGGATCAGCCCCAGCATTTT. Protein: CASSFSLDQPQHF. The chain employs TRBV7-9 and TRBJ1-5; D unclear. CDR3 length equals 13 residues. Trimming shortened V by 3 bases and J by 5 bases, and 8 bases separated the two germline ends. Germline V gene lookup returns CDR1 SEHNR and CDR2 FQNEAQ (reference sequence).

In this sample, this clone turned up once. This chain uses TRBV5-4 with TRBJ1-3; 9 bases fit TRBD1. Germline V gives CDR1 SGHNT, CDR2 YYREEE (reference sequence). The CDR3 length is 17 residues. V trimming: 3 bases; J trimming: 0 bases; junction bases outside the gene matches: 7. CDR3 sequence (DNA): TGTGCCAGCAGCTACAACAGGGGGCCCTCCTCTGGAAACACCATATATTTT. Protein sequence: CASSYNRGPSSGNTIYF. Supplemented by reference TRBV5-4 and TRBJ1-3, the full variable domain reads ETGVTQSPTHLIKTRGQQVTLRCSSQSGHNTVSWYQQALGQGPQFIFQYYREEENGRGNFPPRFSGLQFPNYSSELNVNALELDDSALYLCASSYNRGPSSGNTIYFGEGSWLTVV.

V usage is TRBV18 and J usage is TRBJ1-1; D is uncertain. This CDR3 is built from 14 residues. V dropped 5 bases and J dropped 1 base, with 11 bases sitting between them. Germline V gene sequence: CDR1 KGHSH, CDR2 LQKENI. The CDR3, as DNA: TGTGCCAGCTCAGTCGGACGGACGAACACTGAAGCTTTCTTT. It translates to CASSVGRTNTEAFF.

This sequence joins TRBV5-1 and TRBJ2-1; 7 nucleotides match TRBD1. In germline, CDR1 is SGHRS, CDR2 YFSETQ. V lost 2 bases and J lost 6; bases outside the gene matches: 11. The CDR3 has 16 residues. CDR3: CASSFGGRQGSNEQFF. The DNA of the CDR3 is TGCGCCAGCAGCTTTGGGGGACGACAGGGAAGCAATGAGCAGTTCTTC.

V gene TRBV19 combines with J gene TRBJ1-5; D uncertain. The CDR3 covers 12 residues. With 3 bases removed from V and 7 bases from J, the gap between germline ends came to 7 bases. Germline V lookup: CDR1 LNHDA, CDR2 SQIVND (reference sequence). CDR3 in amino acids: CASSIMQQPQHF. CDR3 bases: TGTGCCAGTAGTATTATGCAGCAGCCCCAGCATTTT.

This chain uses TRBV18 with TRBJ2-7; possibly TRBD1 for D (5 bases). There are 14 residues in the CDR3. Trimming pared 5 bases from V and 2 bases from J, leaving 13 bases between. Germline V lookup: CDR1 KGHSH, CDR2 LQKENI. Here the CDR3 reads CASSSPDRAYEQYV. CDR3 coding DNA: TGTGCCAGCTCATCCCCAGACAGAGCCTACGAGCAGTACGTC.

CDR3 sequence (DNA): TGTGCCGGAAGGACAGGGGGCGGCGGAGAGACCCAGTACTTC. This translates into CAGRTGGGGETQYF. This sequence joins TRBV18 and TRBJ2-5; 11 bases fit TRBD1. V lost 11 bases and J lost 4; bases outside the gene matches: 9. Germline V gives CDR1 KGHSH, CDR2 LQKENI. The CDR3 loop spans 14 amino acids.

The chain carries TRBV19 and TRBJ1-6; 8 nucleotides match TRBD1. The trim removed 10 bases at V and 5 bases at J, leaving 10 bases unmatched. The germline V gene has CDR1 LNHDA and CDR2 SQIVND (reference sequence). CDR3 length: 15 residues. Here the CDR3 DNA reads TGTGCCACCGCGGACAGGGTCGTCCATAATTCACCCCTCCACTTT. It translates to CATADRVVHNSPLHF.

V usage is TRBV4-2 and J usage is TRBJ1-1; D is unresolved. V lost 0 bases, J lost 12 bases, and 17 bases lay in between. CDR1 is LGHNA, CDR2 YNFKEQ, per germline. This CDR3 contains 14 residues. In DNA form, the CDR3 reads TGTGCCAGCAGCCAAGATGGGCACACTGAAGACCCTTTCTTT. Translation: CASSQDGHTEDPFF.

In its sample, this clone was seen once. J is TRBJ1-1 and V is TRBV5-1; a weak D match, TRBD1 (5 bases). Germline CDR1 SGHRS, CDR2 YFSETQ. Trimming stripped 0 bases from V and 7 bases from J, with 10 bases between. The CDR3 sequence is 13 residues long. The CDR3 reads CASSLGGTVEAFF. CDR3 DNA: TGCGCCAGCAGCTTGGGGGGGACGGTTGAAGCTTTCTTT.

This chain joins TRBV7-8 and TRBJ2-5; D is unresolved. This CDR3 comprises 12 residues. Germline lookup yields CDR1 SGHVS and CDR2 FQNEAQ. V gave up 5 bases and J gave up 5 bases, with 9 bases separating them. DNA for the CDR3: TGTGCCAGCAGCCCCCCGTGGGAGACCCAGTACTTC. Amino acid sequence: CASSPPWETQYF. Complete variable domain (other parts from reference TRBV7-8 and TRBJ2-5): GAGVSQSPRYKVAKRGQDVALRCDPISGHVSLFWYQQALGQGPEFLTYFQNEAQLDKSGLPSDRFFAERPEGSVSTLKIQRTQQEDSAVYLCASSPPWETQYFGPGTRLLVL.

The rearrangement links TRBV30 to TRBJ1-2; D perhaps matches TRBD1 (5 bases). V was trimmed by 5 bases and J by 8 bases, leaving 15 bases between them. Looked up from germline, CDR1 is GTSNPN and CDR2 is SVGIG (reference sequence). The CDR3 has 12 amino acids. The CDR3 sequence: CAWGGAGGGYTF. The CDR3 bases are TGTGCCTGGGGGGGAGCAGGAGGAGGCTACACCTTC.

This chain connects TRBV5-1 to TRBJ1-2, with TRBD1 as a possible D gene (5 bases). Germline V gene lookup returns CDR1 SGHRS and CDR2 YFSETQ. The CDR3 has 15 amino acids. The germline V and J ends were trimmed by 3 bases and 3 bases, with 15 bases remaining between them. Here the CDR3 DNA reads TGCGCCAGCAGCTCGGGCGGGAGAGGGGACTATGGCTACACCTTC. Its protein product is CASSSGGRGDYGYTF.

J is TRBJ1-6 and V is TRBV14, with unresolved D. The CDR3 consists of 14 residues. The ends were cut back, 3 bases at V and 8 bases at J, with 11 bases in the middle. Per the germline V gene, CDR1 is SGHDN and CDR2 is FVKESK. The chain's CDR3 is CASSHRDPHSPLHF. The CDR3 DNA is TGTGCCAGCAGCCACCGGGATCCCCATTCACCCCTCCACTTT.

This rearrangement joins TRBV6-5 to TRBJ1-1; no definite D call. CDR3 size: 15 residues. V shed 8 bases and J shed 0 bases, with 16 bases lying between them. Looked up from germline, CDR1 is MNHEY and CDR2 is SVGAGI. The CDR3 spells CASPSTKSLNTEAFF. CDR3 nucleotides: TGTGCCAGCCCCTCGACAAAGAGCTTGAACACTGAAGCTTTCTTT.

This chain links TRBV28 with TRBJ1-2; the match to TRBD1 covers 7 bases. The junction had 13 bases not matched to a gene; V was cut back by 2 bases and J by 4 bases. Germline loops: CDR1 MDHEN, CDR2 SYDVKM. The CDR3 has 17 residues. CDR3 coding DNA: TGTGCCAGCAGTTTAGATTTCCGGGGACAGCCTTCCTATGGCTACACCTTC. It specifies CASSLDFRGQPSYGYTF.

The rearrangement joins TRBV9 to TRBJ2-3; D gene unclear. Deletions cut 4 bases from V and 2 bases from J, with 5 bases between. Germline V lookup: CDR1 SGDLS, CDR2 YYNGEE. The CDR3 is 12 amino acids. The CDR3 DNA follows: TGTGCCAGCAGCCCGTACACAGATACGCAGTATTTT. Its translation is CASSPYTDTQYF. Using reference TRBV9 and TRBJ2-3 for the parts outside the CDR3, the full variable domain is DSGVTQTPKHLITATGQRVTLRCSPRSGDLSVYWYQQSLDQGLQFLIQYYNGEERAKGNILERFSAQQFPDLHSELNLSSLELGDSALYFCASSPYTDTQYFGPGTRLTVL.